This entry lists 12 T cell receptor beta chains sequenced from one sample in a study of lymphopenia after photon versus proton radiotherapy. The protocol was immunoSEQ multiplex PCR, while the TCRdb copy is restricted to in-frame clones and leaves out a portion. This table has fewer than 35,000 clones, 75% to 90% appearing once. This specimen consisted of peripheral blood, obtained from a patient treated with photon-based radiotherapy. The receptors were gathered from a woman aged 50 to 60 with pancreatic cancer.

As regards this clone: One end of the junction is discordant with germline, which a read error may explain. The genes are TRBV28 and TRBJ1-3; 8 positions agree with TRBD1. Germline V gives CDR1 MDHEN, CDR2 SYDVKM. This CDR3 has 12 amino acids. The CDR3 region is CRQGHAMDTIYF. In nucleotides, the CDR3 is TGCCGACAGGGGCACGCTATGGACACCATATATTTT.

The gene calls are TRBV9 and TRBJ2-5; no reliable D call. The germline V gene has CDR1 SGDLS and CDR2 YYNGEE. V dropped 0 bases and J dropped 5 bases, with 11 bases sitting between them. This CDR3 region has 14 residues. The CDR3 nucleotides are TGTGCCAGCAGCGTAGAGGACCCTACGGAGACCCAGTACTTC. Its translation: CASSVEDPTETQYF. Filled out from reference TRBV9 and TRBJ2-5, the complete variable domain reads DSGVTQTPKHLITATGQRVTLRCSPRSGDLSVYWYQQSLDQGLQFLIQYYNGEERAKGNILERFSAQQFPDLHSELNLSSLELGDSALYFCASSVEDPTETQYFGPGTRLLVL.

CDR3 nucleotide sequence: TGTGCCAGCAGCGACCACAGGGTAACTAATGAAAAACTGTTTTTT. Encoded protein: CASSDHRVTNEKLFF. J is TRBJ1-4 and V is TRBV7-8; the D gene is possibly TRBD1 (6 bases). Trimming removed 5 bases from V and 1 base from J, with 11 bases in between. Germline V gives CDR1 SGHVS, CDR2 FQNEAQ. The CDR3 runs to 15 residues.

The rearrangement uses TRBV5-6 and TRBJ2-7, with D hard to call. CDR1 and CDR2 (germline): SGHDT, YYEEEE. V was cut by 3 bases and J by 4 bases, with 5 bases left in between. The CDR3 runs to 11 residues. CDR3 nucleotide sequence: TGTGCCAGCAGCTCGGCTTACGAGCAGTACTTC. It specifies CASSSAYEQYF.

The chain carries TRBV11-3 and TRBJ1-1; the match to TRBD1 covers 8 bases. Germline-derived CDR1 and CDR2 are SGHNT and YENEEA. This CDR3 spans 14 amino acids. Trimming at V came to 5 bases and at J to 4 bases, leaving 6 bases not matched to a gene. The CDR3 sequence: CASSPRQGSTEAFF. The DNA of the CDR3 is TGTGCCAGCAGCCCGCGACAGGGGAGCACTGAAGCTTTCTTT.

This rearrangement joins TRBV29-1 to TRBJ2-7; 7 nucleotides agree with TRBD2. V shed 6 bases and J 0 bases; nucleotides not matched to a gene: 5. The CDR3 spans 13 residues. Germline V gene lookup returns CDR1 SQVTM and CDR2 ANQGSEA. CDR3 amino acids: CSVASGPSYEQYF. The CDR3 bases are TGCAGCGTCGCTAGCGGACCCTCCTACGAGCAGTACTTC.

The chain links TRBV10-1 to TRBJ2-3; 7 positions agree with TRBD1. The CDR3 runs to 15 residues. Germline V lookup: CDR1 WNHNN, CDR2 SYGVQD (reference sequence). V lost 7 bases and J lost 2; bases outside the gene matches: 9. As DNA, the CDR3 is TGCGCCAGCAAGCCGGGACAGTTATTCACAGATACGCAGTATTTT. This codes for CASKPGQLFTDTQYF.

CDR3 sequence: CASSLRGGPNEQFF. The CDR3 nucleotides read TGTGCCAGCAGTTTACGGGGGGGGCCCAATGAGCAGTTCTTC. This chain links TRBV27 with TRBJ2-1; 8 nucleotides line up with TRBD2. J lost 6 bases, V lost 2 bases, and 3 bases had no gene match. This CDR3 has 14 residues. Germline values: CDR1 MNHEY, CDR2 SMNVEV (reference sequence).

The V and J genes are TRBV7-2 and TRBJ2-4; unclear D gene. From germline, CDR1 is SGHTA and CDR2 FQGNSA. The CDR3 is 12 amino acids. The ends were cut back, 4 bases at V and 7 bases at J, with 8 bases in the middle. For the CDR3, the DNA is TGTGCCAGCAGCTCCCCCATGAACATTCAGTACTTC. This translates into CASSSPMNIQYF.

This clone showed up just a few times. V is TRBV27 and J is TRBJ2-1; D is undetermined. Germline loops: CDR1 MNHEY, CDR2 SMNVEV (reference sequence). Trimming removed 1 base at V and 5 bases at J, with 6 bases between. This CDR3 comprises 13 residues. The CDR3 DNA reads as TGTGCCAGCAGTTTATTCCCCCACAATGAGCAGTTCTTC. This encodes CASSLFPHNEQFF.

This sequence joins TRBV4-3 and TRBJ1-5; 9 nucleotides align to TRBD1. Trimming removed 4 bases from V and 4 bases from J; junction bases left unmatched: 5. The CDR3 loop spans 15 amino acids. Germline CDR1 is LGHNA and CDR2 is YSLEER. The CDR3 sequence is CASSPGGTGNQPQHF. CDR3 nucleotides: TGCGCCAGCAGCCCCGGGGGGACAGGGAATCAGCCCCAGCATTTT.

The gene calls are TRBV4-1 and TRBJ2-7; 8 nucleotides line up with TRBD1. V was pared by 0 bases and J by 2 bases, with 6 bases of the junction left unmatched. Germline values: CDR1 MGHRA, CDR2 YSYEKL. The CDR3 has 16 amino acids. CDR3 residues: CASSQDLLQGAYEQYF. The CDR3 region has the DNA TGCGCCAGCAGCCAAGACCTATTACAGGGGGCCTACGAGCAGTACTTC.